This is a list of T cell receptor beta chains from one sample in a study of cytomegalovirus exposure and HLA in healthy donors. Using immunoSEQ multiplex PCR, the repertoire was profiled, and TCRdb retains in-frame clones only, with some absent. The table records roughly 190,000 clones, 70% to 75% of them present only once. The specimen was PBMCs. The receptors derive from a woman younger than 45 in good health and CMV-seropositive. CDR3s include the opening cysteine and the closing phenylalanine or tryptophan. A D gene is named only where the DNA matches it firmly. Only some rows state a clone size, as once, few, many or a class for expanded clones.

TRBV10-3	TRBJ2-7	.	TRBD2	CAISSGAGGAGEQYF	TGTGCCATCAGTTCGGGGGCGGGGGGCGCGGGCGAGCAGTACTTC
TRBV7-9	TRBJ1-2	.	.	CASSLIAANYGYTF	TGTGCCAGCAGCTTAATCGCAGCTAACTATGGCTACACCTTC
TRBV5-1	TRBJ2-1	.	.	CASSSGVSYNEQFF	TGCGCCAGCAGCTCGGGAGTCTCCTACAATGAGCAGTTCTTC
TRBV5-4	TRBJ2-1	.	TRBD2	CASSGTSLDEQFF	TGTGCCAGCAGCGGGACTAGCCTCGATGAGCAGTTCTTC
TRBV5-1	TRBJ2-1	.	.	CASSSGPSVRDEQFF	TGCGCCAGCAGCTCAGGACCTAGCGTCCGGGATGAGCAGTTCTTC
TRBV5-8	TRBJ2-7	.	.	CASSLTGNYF	TGTGCCAGCAGCTTGACAGGGAATTACTTC
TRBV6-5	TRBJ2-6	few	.	CASRRESSGANVLTF	TGTGCCAGCAGACGGGAAAGCTCTGGGGCCAACGTCCTGACTTTC
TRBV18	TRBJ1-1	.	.	CASSSRDLLEAFF	TGTGCCAGCTCATCTCGGGATTTGCTTGAAGCTTTCTTT
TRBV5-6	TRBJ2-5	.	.	CASSLPGKTQYF	TGTGCCAGCAGCTTGCCCGGGAAGACCCAGTACTTC
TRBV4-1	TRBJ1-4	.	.	CASSQDRRDFEKLFF	TGCGCCAGCAGCCAAGATCGCAGGGACTTTGAAAAACTGTTTTTT
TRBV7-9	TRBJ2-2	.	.	CSSSSLRAENTGELFF	TGTTCCAGCAGCTCTCTGCGGGCAGAGAACACCGGGGAGCTGTTTTTT
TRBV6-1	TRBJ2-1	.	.	CASSDRITPSQVSSYNEQFF	TGTGCCAGCAGTGATAGGATAACCCCAAGTCAGGTTAGCTCCTACAATGAGCAGTTCTTC
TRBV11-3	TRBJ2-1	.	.	CASSLRVGNEQFF	TGTGCCAGCAGCTTGAGGGTTGGGAATGAGCAGTTCTTC
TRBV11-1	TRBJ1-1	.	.	CASSLDSHRQAFF	TGTGCCAGCAGCTTAGACTCCCACAGGCAGGCTTTCTTT
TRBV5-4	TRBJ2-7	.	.	CASSGDISYEQYF	TGTGCCAGCAGCGGGGACATTTCCTACGAGCAGTACTTC
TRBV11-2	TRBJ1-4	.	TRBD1	CASSKDRGLFWEKLFF	TGTGCCAGCAGCAAGGACAGGGGGCTCTTCTGGGAAAAACTGTTTTTT
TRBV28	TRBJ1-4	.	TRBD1	CASSLISFDGTGWGEKLFF	TGTGCCAGCAGTTTAATCAGTTTCGACGGGACAGGATGGGGTGAAAAACTGTTTTTT
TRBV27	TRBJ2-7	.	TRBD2	CASSLAGDSYEQYF	TGTGCCAGCTCCCTAGCGGGAGACTCCTACGAGCAGTACTTC
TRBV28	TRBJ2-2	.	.	CASSFRSGTGELFF	TGTGCCAGCAGTTTCCGGAGTGGCACCGGGGAGCTGTTTTTT
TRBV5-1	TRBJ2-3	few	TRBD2	CASSSGLTGGLFTDTQYF	TGCGCCAGCAGCTCGGGTCTTACGGGAGGCCTGTTCACAGATACGCAGTATTTT
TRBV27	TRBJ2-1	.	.	CASSLDGNEQFF	TGTGCCAGCAGTTTAGACGGGAATGAGCAGTTCTTC
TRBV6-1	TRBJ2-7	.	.	CASSPWTGGYEQYF	TGTGCCAGCAGTCCCTGGACCGGGGGCTACGAGCAGTACTTC
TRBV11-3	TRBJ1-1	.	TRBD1	CASSLGGTGKAEAFF	TGTGCCAGCAGCTTAGGAGGGACAGGGAAAGCTGAAGCTTTCTTT
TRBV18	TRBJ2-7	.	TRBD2	CASSPGGDEQYF	TGTGCCAGCTCACCTGGGGGGGACGAGCAGTACTTC
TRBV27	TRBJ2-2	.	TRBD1	CASSLMIIGQGNGELFF	TGTGCCAGCAGTTTAATGATTATCGGACAGGGGAACGGGGAGCTGTTTTTT
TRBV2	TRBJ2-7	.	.	CASMGRSYEQYF	TGTGCCAGCATGGGGCGGTCCTACGAGCAGTACTTC